The clone carrying this T cell receptor (beta chain) was seen a handful of times. Antigen: not known. This record belongs to a study of response to subunit inactivated influenza vaccine. TCRdb recomputed calls from the RT-PCR reads with MiXCR, one row per CDR3 protein. The table has 860,000 or so distinct CDR3 sequences, less than 25% seen once. Findings of the study overall: That few new T cells are recruited by each seasonal influenza vaccination was the authors' suggestion.

V was pared by 4 bases and J by 3 bases, with 12 bases between. The CDR3 is 14 residues long. Germline CDR1 MGHRA, CDR2 YSYEKL. This specimen consisted of PBMCs from blood, obtained 4 to 6 days after vaccination. This TCR was recovered from a man aged 45-65 years who received an inactivated influenza vaccine. The chain has TRBV4-1 and TRBJ1-2; D perhaps matches TRBD1 (6 bases). The CDR3 protein is CASSPQQGDYGYTF. The CDR3, as DNA: TGCGCCAGCAGCCCGCAACAGGGCGACTATGGCTACACCTTC.